This T cell receptor (beta chain) originates from a study of spatial heterogeneity in lung cancer. This clonotype came up many times. Germline CDR1 SEHNR, CDR2 FQNEAQ (reference sequence). Trimming stripped 2 bases from V and 2 bases from J, with 3 bases between. The CDR3 loop spans 12 amino acids. Time point reported: sample taken at primary tumor resection. The donors, more than 55 patients with untreated early-stage non-small cell lung cancer, provided the samples. Every individual TCR cDNA molecule carried its own unique molecular identifier, which allowed correction of PCR and sequencing errors. TCRdb independently ran MiXCR on the 5' RACE reads; one entry per CDR3 protein. In the table there are more than 65,000 distinct CDR3 sequences, roughly 8% of which are singletons.

Source: PBMCs, taken at surgery. The receptor's source is a male donor with early-stage non-small cell lung cancer. V and J are TRBV7-9 and TRBJ1-1, with D unresolved. DNA of the CDR3: TGTGCCAGCAGCTTAATTAACACTGAAGCTTTCTTT. Its protein product is CASSLINTEAFF.